Sequencing of this T cell receptor beta chain was carried out in a study of T-cell memory formation after mild COVID-19. The V gene end was trimmed by 7 bases and the J gene end by 8 bases; junction bases not matched to a gene: 16. CDR1 and CDR2 from the germline V gene are MNHEY and SVGEGT. The CDR3 spans 15 residues. TCRdb reanalysed the 5' RACE reads using MiXCR and keeps one entry per CDR3 protein. This table has approximately 270,000 distinct CDR3 sequences, about a sixth appearing once. This clonotype has only a few counts. Its target is not known. Study findings and constraints: The study found balanced CD4/CD8 in clones contracting day 15 to 85 and a CD4+ lean in later expanders. Prior to infection, memory already included some responding clones, suggesting cross-reactive memory joined. Shrinking CD4+ clones were chiefly CM and EM; CD8+ ones were chiefly EMRA.

Sequencing was carried out using PBMCs or a T cell subset sorted from them (not recorded which). V and J are TRBV6-2 or TRBV6-3 and TRBJ1-2, with 7 bases identical to TRBD1. The receptor was derived from a man aged 18 to 29 who had mild COVID-19 (a few samples of this study predate the infection). Cell type and time point are not known. As DNA, the CDR3 is TGTGCCAGCATCCCGGACAGGCCGGAGGGCCCCGGCTACACCTTC. Translated: CASIPDRPEGPGYTF.